Below, 17 T cell receptor beta chains from the same sample are listed, as sequenced in a study of PD-L1 blockade in urothelial cancer. TCRdb keeps only in-frame clones here, not all; method: immunoSEQ multiplex PCR. This sample carries over 45,000 clones, 70% to 90% of them seen once, and the ten largest clones take under 3%. The specimen was PBMCs, collected around atezolizumab (anti-PD-L1) treatment. These receptors were obtained from a man in his fifties with urothelial cancer.

V gene TRBV19 combines with J gene TRBJ1-4; D uncertain. Germline V lookup: CDR1 LNHDA, CDR2 SQIVND (reference sequence). There are 14 residues in the CDR3. The ends were cut back, 3 bases at V and 5 bases at J, with 10 bases in the middle. Here the CDR3 reads CASSIHIRNEKLFF. CDR3 coding DNA: TGTGCCAGTAGTATCCATATCCGGAATGAAAAACTGTTTTTT.

V usage is TRBV18 and J usage is TRBJ1-4; a possible D gene is TRBD1 (6 bases). Trimming took off 1 base at V and 6 bases at J, with 12 bases between the two ends. The CDR3 totals 15 residues. Germline assignment: CDR1 KGHSH and CDR2 LQKENI. The CDR3 sequence is CASSPHKGEDEKLFF. DNA for the CDR3: TGTGCCAGCTCACCACACAAGGGGGAAGATGAAAAACTGTTTTTT.

This chain connects TRBV19 to TRBJ2-2; 8 bases fit TRBD1. Germline V gene data show CDR1 as LNHDA and CDR2 as SQIVND (reference sequence). This CDR3 is 15 amino acids long. V trimming: 7 bases; J trimming: 4 bases; junction bases outside the gene matches: 8. The DNA of the CDR3 is TGTGCCAGTATTGGGCAGGGGGCTAGCACCGGGGAGCTGTTTTTT. It yields the protein CASIGQGASTGELFF.

The chain uses TRBV6-4 and TRBJ1-1; D not certain. Germline V gives CDR1 MRHNA, CDR2 SNTAGT. This CDR3 region has 13 residues. V shed 4 bases and J shed 1 base, with 7 bases lying between them. In DNA, the CDR3 is TGTGCCAGCAGTGTAGAAAAGAACACTGAAGCTTTCTTT. It translates to CASSVEKNTEAFF.

The chain has TRBV28 and TRBJ2-4; 13 positions agree with TRBD2. J was trimmed by 3 bases and V by 3 bases; bases with no gene match: 17. This CDR3 contains 21 residues. CDR1 is MDHEN and CDR2 is SYDVKM in the germline V gene. CDR3 sequence: CASSFPLLPGTSGIDKNIQYF. Written as DNA, the CDR3 is TGTGCCAGCAGTTTCCCCCTTCTCCCCGGGACTAGCGGGATCGACAAAAACATTCAGTACTTC.

The chain is built from TRBV11-2 and TRBJ2-5; D might be TRBD2 (6 bases). V gave up 1 base and J gave up 2 bases, with 11 bases separating them. CDR3 size: 15 residues. Per germline, CDR1 SGHAT and CDR2 FQNNGV. DNA for the CDR3: TGTGCCAGCAGCTTAGTATTTGGGACTCAAGAGACCCAGTACTTC. It yields the protein CASSLVFGTQETQYF.

The CDR3 nucleotides are TGCGCCAGCAGCACGGCAGGACTAGCGTTTTTCACCGGGGAGCTGTTTTTT. This encodes CASSTAGLAFFTGELFF. The chain links TRBV5-1 to TRBJ2-2, with 9 nucleotides matching TRBD2. The CDR3 is 17 amino acids. The V gene end was trimmed by 4 bases and the J gene end by 4 bases; junction bases not matched to a gene: 11. The V gene's germline CDR1 is SGHRS and CDR2 YFSETQ.

The rearrangement joins TRBV4-1 to TRBJ2-7; TRBD1 is a possible D gene (6 bases). Germline lookup yields CDR1 MGHRA and CDR2 YSYEKL. The CDR3 is 15 amino acids. Trimming removed 4 bases at V and 0 bases at J, with 13 bases between. CDR3 sequence: CASSPGVGGSYEQYF. Written as DNA, the CDR3 is TGCGCCAGCAGCCCCGGTGTAGGGGGCTCCTACGAGCAGTACTTC.

The chain links TRBV28 to TRBJ2-3; 8 bases are shared with TRBD2. The CDR3 contains 15 residues. The J segment lost 9 bases and the V segment lost 10 bases, leaving 18 bases of the junction unmatched. Per the germline V gene, CDR1 is MDHEN and CDR2 is SYDVKM. The CDR3 DNA reads TGTGCCACTAGGGTCGGGGGGGAGGGCCGGCAGACGCAGTATTTT. Protein sequence: CATRVGGEGRQTQYF.

The rearrangement uses TRBV10-1 and TRBJ1-5, with 8 bases matching TRBD1. CDR1 is WNHNN, CDR2 SYGVQD, per germline (reference sequence). V lost 0 bases and J lost 6; bases outside the gene matches: 7. The CDR3 has 16 amino acids. CDR3 coding DNA: TGCGCCAGCAGTGAGTCTCGGGGACAGGCCCTTCAGCCCCAGCATTTT. Protein sequence: CASSESRGQALQPQHF.

A few counts support this clone. The rearrangement joins TRBV30 to TRBJ1-1; 8 positions match TRBD1. The germline gives CDR1 GTSNPN, CDR2 SVGIG (reference sequence). The ends lost 5 bases at V and 6 bases at J; junction bases unmatched: 5. The CDR3 runs 12 residues. This CDR3 is CAWERQGSEAFF. CDR3 coding DNA: TGTGCCTGGGAAAGACAGGGGTCTGAAGCTTTCTTT.

This chain connects TRBV18 to TRBJ2-2; TRBD1 matches 10 bases. Germline V CDR1 and CDR2: KGHSH, LQKENI. Trimming cost V 2 bases and J 5 bases; bases outside gene matches: 5. This CDR3 is 16 amino acids long. CDR3 protein: CASSPSDRGRTGELFF. As DNA, the CDR3 is TGTGCCAGCTCACCAAGTGACAGGGGGCGAACCGGGGAGCTGTTTTTT.

This clone has a handful of counts. The rearrangement links TRBV5-1 to TRBJ1-6, with 8 bases aligning to TRBD1. The CDR3 totals 12 residues. Germline V gene sequence: CDR1 SGHRS, CDR2 YFSETQ. J lost 13 bases, V lost 4 bases, and 4 bases had no gene match. This CDR3 is CASSEDRVPLHF. The CDR3 nucleotides read TGCGCCAGCAGCGAGGACAGGGTTCCCCTCCACTTT.

This chain joins TRBV11-2 and TRBJ2-1, with 7 nucleotides matching TRBD1. The CDR3 runs to 16 residues. J was trimmed by 1 base and V by 4 bases; bases with no gene match: 7. Germline lookup yields CDR1 SGHAT and CDR2 FQNNGV. This CDR3 is CASSSDRQLSYNEQFF. CDR3 bases: TGTGCCAGCAGCTCGGACAGGCAACTTTCCTACAATGAGCAGTTCTTC.

This rearrangement joins TRBV19 to TRBJ2-3; 7 bases map to TRBD2. The germline gives CDR1 LNHDA, CDR2 SQIVND (reference sequence). Trimming took 3 bases from V and 2 from J; bases not matched to a gene: 5. The CDR3 loop spans 15 amino acids. The CDR3 bases are TGTGCCAGTAGTATTCTAGCGGCCTTCACAGATACGCAGTATTTT. Translating gives CASSILAAFTDTQYF.

The chain is built from TRBV2 and TRBJ2-7, with 10 bases identical to TRBD1. Germline CDR1 is SNHLY and CDR2 is FYNNEI. V trimming: 8 bases; J trimming: 6 bases; junction bases outside the gene matches: 10. The CDR3 runs 14 residues. DNA of the CDR3: TGTGCCAGCGTTCCCGGGACAGGGGCTCGCGAGCAGTACTTC. Residues: CASVPGTGAREQYF. The variable domain in full, completed from reference TRBV2 and TRBJ2-7, reads EPEVTQTPSHQVTQMGQEVILRCVPISNHLYFYWYRQILGQKVEFLVSFYNNEISEKSEIFDDQFSVERPDGSNFTLKIRSTKLEDSAMYFCASVPGTGAREQYFGPGTRLTVT.

V gene TRBV19 combines with J gene TRBJ1-5; D call uncertain. This CDR3 has 15 amino acids. The ends were cut back, 7 bases at V and 0 bases at J, with 13 bases in the middle. Germline V gives CDR1 LNHDA, CDR2 SQIVND (reference sequence). As DNA, the CDR3 is TGTGCCAGTATGCTGGCAGGCTATAGCAATCAGCCCCAGCATTTT. This gives the protein CASMLAGYSNQPQHF. Full variable domain (rest looked up from reference TRBV19 and TRBJ1-5): DGGITQSPKYLFRKEGQNVTLSCEQNLNHDAMYWYRQDPGQGLRLIYYSQIVNDFQKGDIAEGYSVSREKKESFPLTVTSAQKNPTAFYLCASMLAGYSNQPQHFGDGTRLSIL.